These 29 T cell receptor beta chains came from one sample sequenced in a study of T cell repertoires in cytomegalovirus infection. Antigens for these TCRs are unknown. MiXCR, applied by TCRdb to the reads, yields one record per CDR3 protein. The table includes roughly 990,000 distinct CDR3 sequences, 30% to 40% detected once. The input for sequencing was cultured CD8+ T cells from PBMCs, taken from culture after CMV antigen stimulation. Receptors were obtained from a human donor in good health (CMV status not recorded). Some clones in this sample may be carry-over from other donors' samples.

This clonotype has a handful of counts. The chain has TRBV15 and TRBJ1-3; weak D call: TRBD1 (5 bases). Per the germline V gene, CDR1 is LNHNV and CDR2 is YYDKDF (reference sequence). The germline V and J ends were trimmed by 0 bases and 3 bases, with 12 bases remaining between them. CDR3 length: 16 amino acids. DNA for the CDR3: TGTGCCACCAGCAGAGATCGGGGGTTCTTTGGAAACACCATATATTTT. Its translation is CATSRDRGFFGNTIYF.

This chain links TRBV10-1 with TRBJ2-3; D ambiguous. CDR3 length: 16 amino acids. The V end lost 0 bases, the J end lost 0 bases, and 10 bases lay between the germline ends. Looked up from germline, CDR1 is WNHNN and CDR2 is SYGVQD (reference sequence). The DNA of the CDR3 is TGCGCCAGCAGTGAGTCACTAACCGAGAGCACAGATACGCAGTATTTT. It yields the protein CASSESLTESTDTQYF.

CDR3 residues: CASTPVGGYNEQFF. CDR3 nucleotides: TGCGCCAGCACCCCCGTGGGAGGATACAATGAGCAGTTCTTC. V and J are TRBV4-1 and TRBJ2-1; D might be TRBD2 (6 bases). The V end lost 7 bases, the J end lost 4 bases, and 14 bases lay between the germline ends. The germline gives CDR1 MGHRA, CDR2 YSYEKL. The CDR3 has 14 amino acids.

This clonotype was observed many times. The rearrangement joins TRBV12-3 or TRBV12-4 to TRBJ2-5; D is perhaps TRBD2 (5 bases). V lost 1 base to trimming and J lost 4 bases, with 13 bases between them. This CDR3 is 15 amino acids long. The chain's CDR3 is CASSLGGRGRETQYF. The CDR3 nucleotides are TGTGCCAGCAGTTTAGGAGGGAGAGGGCGAGAGACCCAGTACTTC.

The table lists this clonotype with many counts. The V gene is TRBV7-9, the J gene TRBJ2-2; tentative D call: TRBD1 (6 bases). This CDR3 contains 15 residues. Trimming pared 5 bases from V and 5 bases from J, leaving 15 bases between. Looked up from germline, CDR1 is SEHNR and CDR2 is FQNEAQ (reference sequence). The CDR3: CASSPQGRETGELFF. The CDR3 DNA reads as TGTGCCAGCAGCCCACAGGGAAGGGAAACCGGGGAGCTGTTTTTT.

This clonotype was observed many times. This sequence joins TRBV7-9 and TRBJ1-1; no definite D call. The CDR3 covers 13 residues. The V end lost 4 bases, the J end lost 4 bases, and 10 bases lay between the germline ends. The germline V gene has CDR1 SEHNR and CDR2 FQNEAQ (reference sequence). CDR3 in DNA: TGTGCCAGCAGCTGGGATAGGTCCACTGAAGCTTTCTTT. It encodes CASSWDRSTEAFF. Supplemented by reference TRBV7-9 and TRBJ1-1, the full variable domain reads DTGVSQNPRHKITKRGQNVTFRCDPISEHNRLYWYRQTLGQGPEFLTYFQNEAQLEKSRLLSDRFSAERPKGSFSTLEIQRTEQGDSAMYLCASSWDRSTEAFFGQGTRLTVV.

CDR3 bases: TGTGCCAGCAGCCAAGAGGGAAGTCCTAATCAGCCCCAGCATTTT. This codes for CASSQEGSPNQPQHF. The rearrangement links TRBV4-2 to TRBJ1-5; no clear D gene. The CDR3 is made up of 15 amino acids. V lost 0 bases and J lost 4, with 10 bases in between. Germline CDR1 LGHNA, CDR2 YNFKEQ.

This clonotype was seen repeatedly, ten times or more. CDR3 in amino acids: CASSKTLITGANVLTF. In DNA, the CDR3 is TGTGCCAGCAGCAAAACACTTATAACTGGGGCCAACGTCCTGACTTTC. The chain links TRBV7-8 to TRBJ2-6; D call uncertain. The CDR3 sequence is 16 residues long. Per germline, CDR1 SGHVS and CDR2 FQNEAQ. V shed 5 bases and J shed 2 bases, with 13 bases lying between them.

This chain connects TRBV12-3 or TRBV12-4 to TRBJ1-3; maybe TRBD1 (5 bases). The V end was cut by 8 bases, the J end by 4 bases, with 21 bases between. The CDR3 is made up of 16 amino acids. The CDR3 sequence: CASGGGGRSGGNTIYF. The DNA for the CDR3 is TGTGCCAGCGGGGGGGGAGGGCGTTCGGGAGGAAACACCATATATTTT.

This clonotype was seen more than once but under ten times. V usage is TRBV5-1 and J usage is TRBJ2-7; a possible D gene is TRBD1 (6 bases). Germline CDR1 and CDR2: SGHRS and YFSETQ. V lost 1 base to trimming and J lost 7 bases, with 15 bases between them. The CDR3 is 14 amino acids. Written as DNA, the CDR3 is TGCGCCAGCAGCTTGACAGGGCCTAAGAGGGAGCAGTACTTC. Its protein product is CASSLTGPKREQYF.

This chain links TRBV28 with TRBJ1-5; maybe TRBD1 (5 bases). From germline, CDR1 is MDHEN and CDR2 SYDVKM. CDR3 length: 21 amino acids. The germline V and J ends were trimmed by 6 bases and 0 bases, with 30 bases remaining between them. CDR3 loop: CASSHQGVPMIYDYSNQPQHF. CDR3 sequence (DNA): TGTGCCAGCAGCCATCAGGGAGTCCCGATGATTTACGACTATAGCAATCAGCCCCAGCATTTT.

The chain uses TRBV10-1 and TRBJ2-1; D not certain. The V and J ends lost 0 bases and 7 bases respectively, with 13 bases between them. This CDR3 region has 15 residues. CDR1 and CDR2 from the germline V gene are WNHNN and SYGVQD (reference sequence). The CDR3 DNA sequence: TGCGCCAGCAGTGAGTCAAGGACCGGCAAGAATGAGCAGTTCTTC. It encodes CASSESRTGKNEQFF.

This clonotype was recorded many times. CDR3 in amino acids: CASSLARGPAGNQPQHF. The DNA of the CDR3 is TGTGCCAGCAGCTTAGCCAGGGGCCCGGCGGGCAATCAGCCCCAGCATTTT. V usage is TRBV7-2 and J usage is TRBJ1-5, with D perhaps matching TRBD1 (6 bases). The CDR3 extends over 17 amino acids. Looked up from germline, CDR1 is SGHTA and CDR2 is FQGNSA. V was cut by 0 bases and J by 2 bases, with 14 bases left in between.

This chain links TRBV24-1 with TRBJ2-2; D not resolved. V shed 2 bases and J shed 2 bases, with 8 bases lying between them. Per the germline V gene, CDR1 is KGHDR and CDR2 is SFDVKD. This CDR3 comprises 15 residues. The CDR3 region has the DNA TGTGCCACCAGTGATTACAGAAGCAACACCGGGGAGCTGTTTTTT. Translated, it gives CATSDYRSNTGELFF.

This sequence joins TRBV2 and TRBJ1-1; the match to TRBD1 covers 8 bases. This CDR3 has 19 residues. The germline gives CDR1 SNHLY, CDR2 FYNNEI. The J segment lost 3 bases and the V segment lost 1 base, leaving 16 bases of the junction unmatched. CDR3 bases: TGTGCCAGCAGTGAAGTGAGACAGGGGAGTGACTCTACGGACACTGAAGCTTTCTTT. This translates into CASSEVRQGSDSTDTEAFF.

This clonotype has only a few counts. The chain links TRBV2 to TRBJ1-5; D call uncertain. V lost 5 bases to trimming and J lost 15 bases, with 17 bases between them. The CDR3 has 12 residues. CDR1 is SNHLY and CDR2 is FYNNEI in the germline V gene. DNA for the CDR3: TGTGCCAGCAGTCCAGGCGAACTCACCCGGCATTTT. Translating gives CASSPGELTRHF.

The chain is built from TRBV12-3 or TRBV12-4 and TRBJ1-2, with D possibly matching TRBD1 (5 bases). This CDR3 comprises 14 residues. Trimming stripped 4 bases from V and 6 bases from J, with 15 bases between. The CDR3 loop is CASSSSGAIHGYTF. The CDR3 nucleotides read TGTGCCAGCAGTTCCTCCGGGGCAATCCATGGCTACACCTTC.

The CDR3 spells CASSYSTRFNTGGFETQYF. CDR3 DNA sequence: TGTGCCAGCAGTTACTCGACCCGATTTAATACAGGGGGATTCGAGACCCAGTACTTC. The chain joins TRBV6-6 to TRBJ2-5, with TRBD1 matching 8 bases. J lost 5 bases, V lost 0 bases, and 17 bases had no gene match. In germline, CDR1 is MNHNY, CDR2 SVGAGI (reference sequence). The CDR3 is 19 amino acids.

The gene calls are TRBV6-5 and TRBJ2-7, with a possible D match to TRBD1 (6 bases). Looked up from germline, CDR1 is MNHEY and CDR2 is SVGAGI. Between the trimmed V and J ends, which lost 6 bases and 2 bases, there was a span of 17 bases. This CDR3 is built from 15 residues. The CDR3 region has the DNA TGTGCCAGCAGGCCCGGACAGTCCTTAGCCTACGAGCAGTACGTC. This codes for CASRPGQSLAYEQYV.

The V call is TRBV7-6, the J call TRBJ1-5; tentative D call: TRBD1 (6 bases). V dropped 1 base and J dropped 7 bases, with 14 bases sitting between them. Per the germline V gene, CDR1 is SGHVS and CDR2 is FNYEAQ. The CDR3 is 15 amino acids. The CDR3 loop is CASSLEPGQQQPQHF. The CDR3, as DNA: TGTGCCAGCAGCTTAGAACCGGGACAACAGCAGCCCCAGCATTTT.

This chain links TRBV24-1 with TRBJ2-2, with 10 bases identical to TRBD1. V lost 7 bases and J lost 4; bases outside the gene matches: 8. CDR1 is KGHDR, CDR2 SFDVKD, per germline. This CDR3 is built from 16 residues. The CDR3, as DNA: TGTGCCACCAGCCCCGGGACAGGGGTGAGCACCGGGGAGCTGTTTTTT. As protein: CATSPGTGVSTGELFF.

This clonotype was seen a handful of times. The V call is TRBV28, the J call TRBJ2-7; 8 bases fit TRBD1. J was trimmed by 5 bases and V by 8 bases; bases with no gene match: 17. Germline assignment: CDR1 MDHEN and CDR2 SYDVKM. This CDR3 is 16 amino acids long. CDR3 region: CASLPLGQGDKDEQYV. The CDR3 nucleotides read TGTGCCAGCCTTCCCCTAGGACAGGGCGATAAGGACGAGCAGTACGTC.

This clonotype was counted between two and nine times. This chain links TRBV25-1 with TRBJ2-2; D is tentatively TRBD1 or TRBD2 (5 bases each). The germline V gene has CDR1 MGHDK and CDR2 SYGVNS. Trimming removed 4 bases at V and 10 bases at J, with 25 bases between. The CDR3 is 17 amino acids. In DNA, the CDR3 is TGTGCCAGCAGTGGATCCTTCAGGCAGGGAGCCGCGGTGGAGCTGTTTTTT. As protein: CASSGSFRQGAAVELFF.

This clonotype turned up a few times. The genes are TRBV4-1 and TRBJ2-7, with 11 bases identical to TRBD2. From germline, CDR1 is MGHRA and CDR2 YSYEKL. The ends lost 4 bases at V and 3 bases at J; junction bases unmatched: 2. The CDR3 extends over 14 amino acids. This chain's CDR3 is CASSLTSGDYEQYF. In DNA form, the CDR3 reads TGCGCCAGCAGCCTGACTAGCGGGGACTACGAGCAGTACTTC.

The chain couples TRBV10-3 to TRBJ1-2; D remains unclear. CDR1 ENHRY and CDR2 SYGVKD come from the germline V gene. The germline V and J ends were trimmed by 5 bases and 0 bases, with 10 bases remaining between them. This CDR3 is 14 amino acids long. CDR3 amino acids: CAISHDNSNYGYTF. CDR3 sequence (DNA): TGTGCCATCAGTCACGACAACTCTAACTATGGCTACACCTTC.

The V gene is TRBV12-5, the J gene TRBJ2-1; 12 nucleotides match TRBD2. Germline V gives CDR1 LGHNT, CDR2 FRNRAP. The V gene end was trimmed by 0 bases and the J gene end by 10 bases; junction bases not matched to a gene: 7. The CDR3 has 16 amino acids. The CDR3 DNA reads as TGTGCTAGTGGTTTGGTAGCTAGCGGGGGGGTAAGGGAGCAGTTCTTC. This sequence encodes CASGLVASGGVREQFF.

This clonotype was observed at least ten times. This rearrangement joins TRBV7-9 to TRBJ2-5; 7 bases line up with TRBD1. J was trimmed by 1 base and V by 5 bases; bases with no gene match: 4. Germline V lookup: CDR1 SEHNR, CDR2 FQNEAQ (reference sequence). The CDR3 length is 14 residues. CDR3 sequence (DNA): TGTGCCAGCAGCAAGACAGGGACCCAAGAGACCCAGTACTTC. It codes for CASSKTGTQETQYF. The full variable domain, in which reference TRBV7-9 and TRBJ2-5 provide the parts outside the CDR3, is DTGVSQNPRHKITKRGQNVTFRCDPISEHNRLYWYRQTLGQGPEFLTYFQNEAQLEKSRLLSDRFSAERPKGSFSTLEIQRTEQGDSAMYLCASSKTGTQETQYFGPGTRLLVL.

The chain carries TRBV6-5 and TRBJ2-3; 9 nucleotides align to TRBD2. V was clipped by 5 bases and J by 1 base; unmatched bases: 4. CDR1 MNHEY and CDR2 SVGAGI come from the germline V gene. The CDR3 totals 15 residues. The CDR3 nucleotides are TGTGCCAGCAGTACAACTAGCGGGCGCACAGATACGCAGTATTTT. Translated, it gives CASSTTSGRTDTQYF.

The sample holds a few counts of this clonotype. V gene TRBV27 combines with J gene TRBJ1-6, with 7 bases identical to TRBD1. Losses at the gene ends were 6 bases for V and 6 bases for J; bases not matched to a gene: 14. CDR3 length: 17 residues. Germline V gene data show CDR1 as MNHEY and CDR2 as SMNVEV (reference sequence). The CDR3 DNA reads TGTGCCAGCAGGAGGGCGTCTTGGGACAGCTTTAATTCACCCCTCCACTTT. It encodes CASRRASWDSFNSPLHF.